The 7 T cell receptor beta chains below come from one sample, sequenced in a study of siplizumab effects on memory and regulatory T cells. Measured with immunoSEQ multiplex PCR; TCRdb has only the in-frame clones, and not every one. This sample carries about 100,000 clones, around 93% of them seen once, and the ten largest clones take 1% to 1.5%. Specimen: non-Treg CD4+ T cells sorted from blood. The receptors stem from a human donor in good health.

The CDR3, as DNA: TGTGCCAGCAGTGATCCCTTTTACAGCCTTAACACCGGGGAGCTGTTTTTT. Translating it yields CASSDPFYSLNTGELFF. The chain links TRBV6-1 to TRBJ2-2; D unresolved. V lost 3 bases, J lost 2 bases, and 16 bases lay in between. This CDR3 region has 17 residues. Germline CDR1 is MNHNS and CDR2 is SASEGT.

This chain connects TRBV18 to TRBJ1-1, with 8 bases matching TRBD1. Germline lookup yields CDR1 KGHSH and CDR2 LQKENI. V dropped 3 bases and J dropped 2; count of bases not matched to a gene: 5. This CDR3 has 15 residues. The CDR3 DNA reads TGTGCCAGCTCACCCGCAGGGGGCCCTAACACTGAAGCTTTCTTT. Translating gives CASSPAGGPNTEAFF.

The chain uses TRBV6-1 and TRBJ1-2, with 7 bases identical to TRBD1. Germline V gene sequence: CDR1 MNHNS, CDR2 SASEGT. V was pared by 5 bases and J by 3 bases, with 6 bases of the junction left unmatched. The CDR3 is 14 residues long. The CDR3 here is CASSLGTAYYGYTF. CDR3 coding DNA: TGTGCCAGCAGTCTCGGGACAGCTTACTATGGCTACACCTTC.

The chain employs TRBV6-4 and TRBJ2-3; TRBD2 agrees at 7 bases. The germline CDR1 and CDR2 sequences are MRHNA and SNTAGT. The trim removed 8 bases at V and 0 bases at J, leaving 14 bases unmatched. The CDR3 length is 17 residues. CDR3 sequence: CASSRGASGPSTDTQYF. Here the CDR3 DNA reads TGTGCCAGCTCCCGCGGGGCTAGCGGTCCTAGCACAGATACGCAGTATTTT.

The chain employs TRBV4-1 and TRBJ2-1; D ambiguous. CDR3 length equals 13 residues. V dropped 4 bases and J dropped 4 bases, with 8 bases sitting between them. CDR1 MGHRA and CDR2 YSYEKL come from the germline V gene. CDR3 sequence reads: CASSLDQYNEQFF. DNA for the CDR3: TGCGCCAGCAGCCTGGACCAGTACAATGAGCAGTTCTTC.

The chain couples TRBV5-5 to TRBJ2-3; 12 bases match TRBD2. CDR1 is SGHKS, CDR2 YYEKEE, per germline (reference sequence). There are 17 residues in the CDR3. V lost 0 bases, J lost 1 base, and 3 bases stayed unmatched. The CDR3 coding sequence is TGTGCCAGCAGCTTGGGACTAGCGGGAGCACGCACAGATACGCAGTATTTT. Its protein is CASSLGLAGARTDTQYF.

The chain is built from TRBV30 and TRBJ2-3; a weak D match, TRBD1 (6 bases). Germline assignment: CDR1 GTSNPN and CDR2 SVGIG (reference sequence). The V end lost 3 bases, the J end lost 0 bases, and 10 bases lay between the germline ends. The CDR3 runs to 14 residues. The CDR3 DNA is TGTGCCTGGAGCAGGGGCTCAAGCACAGATACGCAGTATTTT. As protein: CAWSRGSSTDTQYF.